The 23 T cell receptor beta chains given below trace back to one sample, sequenced in a study of early T cells in non-severe SARS-CoV-2 infection. From the 5' RACE reads, TCRdb called clonotypes with MiXCR, one entry per CDR3 protein. Here the sample spans about 61,000 distinct CDR3 sequences, approximately 12% being singletons. The specimen was whole blood, collected at baseline. Receptors originate from an adult who was a healthcare worker with PCR-confirmed SARS-CoV-2 infection or an uninfected control (not recorded which). The donor label of this sample is uncertain.

This clonotype was counted only a few times. The V and J genes are TRBV4-1 and TRBJ2-5; no firm D call. The CDR3 totals 13 residues. Trimming took 1 base from V and 1 from J, leaving 4 bases between them. Germline CDR1 reads MGHRA; CDR2 reads YSYEKL. CDR3 in amino acids: CASSQGIQETQYF. The CDR3, as DNA: TGCGCCAGCAGCCAAGGGATCCAAGAGACCCAGTACTTC.

The chain links TRBV18 to TRBJ1-6; D is possibly TRBD1 (5 bases). This CDR3 is built from 14 residues. V shed 3 bases and J shed 8 bases, with 11 bases lying between them. CDR1 is KGHSH and CDR2 is LQKENI in the germline V gene. CDR3 DNA sequence: TGTGCCAGCTCACCGGGCAGGGTTGATTCACCCCTCCACTTT. It encodes CASSPGRVDSPLHF.

V is TRBV5-4 and J is TRBJ1-1; tentatively, D is TRBD1 (6 bases). Looked up from germline, CDR1 is SGHNT and CDR2 is YYREEE (reference sequence). The CDR3 spans 15 residues. The V and J ends lost 4 bases and 2 bases respectively, with 15 bases between them. CDR3 amino acids: CASSRGVGGNTEAFF. Here the CDR3 DNA reads TGTGCCAGCAGCCGGGGGGTAGGGGGAAACACTGAAGCTTTCTTT.

The chain links TRBV18 to TRBJ2-1, with D unclear. V dropped 5 bases and J dropped 0 bases, with 8 bases sitting between them. This CDR3 is 14 amino acids long. Germline CDR1 KGHSH, CDR2 LQKENI. The CDR3 DNA sequence: TGTGCCAGCTCAGGTGCGAGCTCCTACAATGAGCAGTTCTTC. It translates to CASSGASSYNEQFF.

This clonotype was found a few times. J is TRBJ1-2 and V is TRBV20-1; TRBD1 matches 9 bases. The germline V gene has CDR1 DFQATT and CDR2 SNEGSKA (reference sequence). CDR3 length equals 12 residues. As DNA, the CDR3 is TGCAGCGCGGGACAGGGACCTGATAGCTACACCTTC. This codes for CSAGQGPDSYTF.

This chain joins TRBV29-1 and TRBJ2-7; D ambiguous. Trimming took off 5 bases at V and 1 base at J, with 9 bases between the two ends. CDR3 length: 12 amino acids. Germline values: CDR1 SQVTM, CDR2 ANQGSEA. CDR3 region: CSVYTPSYEQYV. Written as DNA, the CDR3 is TGCAGCGTTTACACTCCTTCCTACGAGCAGTACGTC.

This clonotype has a handful of counts. The V gene is TRBV7-3, the J gene TRBJ2-2, with a weak D call TRBD1 (6 bases). Deletions cut 8 bases from V and 0 bases from J, with 7 bases between. This CDR3 is built from 13 residues. Germline CDR1 and CDR2: SGHTA and FQGTGA. CDR3: CASRDTNTGELFF. In DNA form, the CDR3 reads TGTGCCAGCCGGGACACGAACACCGGGGAGCTGTTTTTT.

There are a few counts of this clonotype. CDR3 sequence reads: CASSFNPGYGANVLTF. DNA for the CDR3: TGTGCCAGCAGCTTTAATCCCGGGTATGGGGCCAACGTCCTGACTTTC. The chain combines TRBV5-8 with TRBJ2-6, with D unclear. Trimming left V 2 bases short and J 3 bases short, with 12 bases between. The germline CDR1 and CDR2 sequences are SGHTS and YDEGEE. The CDR3 extends over 16 amino acids.

As regards this clonotype: Just one base apart from a much larger clone, this may be a read error. The chain's CDR3 is CASSFDRGYEQHV. In DNA, the CDR3 is TGTGCCAGCAGCTTCGACAGGGGCTACGAGCAGCACGTC. The rearrangement links TRBV7-2 to TRBJ2-7; 8 nucleotides align to TRBD1. The CDR3 is 13 amino acids. The germline V gene encodes CDR1 SGHTA and CDR2 FQGNSA.

The chain has TRBV20-1 and TRBJ1-4; D call uncertain. Trimming took off 2 bases at V and 14 bases at J, with 12 bases between the two ends. This CDR3 region has 11 residues. Looked up from germline, CDR1 is DFQATT and CDR2 is SNEGSKA (reference sequence). CDR3 in amino acids: CSARYLNALFF. CDR3 DNA: TGCAGTGCTAGATATCTTAATGCCCTGTTTTTT.

This clonotype has at least ten counts. The chain has TRBV20-1 and TRBJ2-3, with 13 bases matching TRBD2. The V segment lost 6 bases and the J segment 5 bases; nucleotides outside the gene matches: 5. The CDR3 runs 14 residues. The germline V gene encodes CDR1 DFQATT and CDR2 SNEGSKA (reference sequence). CDR3 amino acids: CSAQTSGGLDTQYF. CDR3 nucleotide sequence: TGCAGTGCGCAGACTAGCGGGGGGTTAGATACGCAGTATTTT.

This chain uses TRBV3-1 with TRBJ1-1; no firm D call. The CDR3 is 13 amino acids. V was cut by 4 bases and J by 4 bases, with 10 bases left in between. CDR1 and CDR2 from the germline V gene are LGHDT and YNNKEL (reference sequence). The CDR3 sequence: CASSLLGSTEAFF. As DNA, the CDR3 is TGTGCCAGCAGCCTTCTCGGGAGCACTGAAGCTTTCTTT.

This chain joins TRBV6-5 and TRBJ2-6, with D possibly matching TRBD1 (6 bases). The V end lost 8 bases, the J end lost 0 bases, and 14 bases lay between the germline ends. CDR3 length: 16 amino acids. CDR1 MNHEY and CDR2 SVGAGI come from the germline V gene. This CDR3 is CASGRQEPSGANVLTF. The CDR3 nucleotides are TGTGCCAGCGGAAGACAGGAGCCCTCTGGGGCCAACGTCCTGACTTTC.

The chain links TRBV28 to TRBJ1-4; unclear D gene. CDR3 size: 14 residues. V was shortened by 10 bases and J by 7 bases, with 19 bases between the two germline ends. Germline-derived CDR1 and CDR2 are MDHEN and SYDVKM. As DNA, the CDR3 is TGTGCCACCGGCCGGAACCGAGGCGGTGAAAAACTGTTTTTT. This sequence encodes CATGRNRGGEKLFF.

In its sample, this clonotype was seen a few times. The chain is built from TRBV23-1 and TRBJ2-5; TRBD1 might be the D (6 bases). TRBV23-1 qualifies as an ORF whose function is uncertain. This CDR3 has 13 residues. V was pared by 4 bases and J by 4 bases, with 10 bases between. The CDR3 DNA sequence: TGCGCCAGCAGTCCAACAGGGTTAGAGACCCAGTACTTC. Amino acid sequence: CASSPTGLETQYF.

V is TRBV2 and J is TRBJ2-5; D call uncertain. Trimming left V 1 base short and J 7 bases short, with 13 bases between. The CDR3 loop spans 14 amino acids. Looked up from germline, CDR1 is SNHLY and CDR2 is FYNNEI. CDR3 region: CASSEGTRAGTQYF. The CDR3 DNA reads TGTGCCAGCAGTGAAGGTACTCGAGCAGGGACCCAGTACTTC.

This clonotype was detected many times. The CDR3 coding sequence is TGTGCCAGCAGCCCTGGACAGGGCGTCGATTTGGGCCAGTACTTC. Encoded protein: CASSPGQGVDLGQYF. The V and J genes are TRBV5-4 and TRBJ2-5; 8 bases match TRBD1. Germline values: CDR1 SGHNT, CDR2 YYREEE (reference sequence). With 4 bases clipped from V and 10 bases from J, the junction kept 15 bases outside the gene matches. The CDR3 covers 15 residues.

This clonotype was picked up a small number of times. The rearrangement links TRBV20-1 to TRBJ2-7; 12 positions agree with TRBD1. This CDR3 region has 13 residues. The germline gives CDR1 DFQATT, CDR2 SNEGSKA (reference sequence). In DNA, the CDR3 is TGCAGTGCCGAACCCTGGGACAGGGGGCTTCCCATCGTC. Its translation: CSAEPWDRGLPIV.

The table lists this clonotype with a few counts. The chain couples TRBV6-1 to TRBJ1-1, with D maybe TRBD1 (6 bases). Germline V gene data show CDR1 as MNHNS and CDR2 as SASEGT. The length of the CDR3 is 14 residues. Between the trimmed V and J ends, which lost 6 bases and 4 bases, there was a span of 15 bases. The CDR3 DNA reads TGTGCCAGCAGCCCTACAGGGTTTGTCACTGAAGCTTTCTTT. Its protein product is CASSPTGFVTEAFF.

This clonotype has more than one count but fewer than ten. V is TRBV12-5 and J is TRBJ2-3; 10 bases are a match to TRBD2. V trimming: 3 bases; J trimming: 3 bases; junction bases outside the gene matches: 3. The germline gives CDR1 LGHNT, CDR2 FRNRAP. The CDR3 length is 15 residues. In DNA form, the CDR3 reads TGTGCTAGTGGTTTCAGCGGGGGGGCGACAGATACGCAGTATTTT. This sequence encodes CASGFSGGATDTQYF. Full variable domain (remainder filled in from reference TRBV12-5 and TRBJ2-3): DARVTQTPRHKVTEMGQEVTMRCQPILGHNTVFWYRQTMMQGLELLAYFRNRAPLDDSGMPKDRFSAEMPDATLATLKIQPSEPRDSAVYFCASGFSGGATDTQYFGPGTRLTVL.

This sequence joins TRBV2 and TRBJ2-5, with a tentative D call TRBD1 (6 bases). CDR1 and CDR2 (germline): SNHLY, FYNNEI. This CDR3 contains 11 residues. V was pared by 8 bases and J by 5 bases, with 9 bases between. The chain's CDR3 is CASQGMETQYF. As DNA, the CDR3 is TGTGCCAGCCAGGGGATGGAGACCCAGTACTTC.

This clonotype was recorded a few times. The genes are TRBV7-8 and TRBJ2-7, with D tentatively TRBD2 (5 bases). Trimming pared 3 bases from V and 2 bases from J, leaving 8 bases between. Germline loops: CDR1 SGHVS, CDR2 FQNEAQ. This CDR3 contains 13 residues. The CDR3 loop reads CASSFRETYEQYV. The CDR3 nucleotides are TGTGCCAGCAGCTTCCGGGAAACCTACGAGCAGTACGTC.

The chain uses TRBV5-1 and TRBJ2-3; 11 nucleotides match TRBD1. Losses at the gene ends were 2 bases for V and 0 bases for J; bases not matched to a gene: 11. The CDR3 covers 19 residues. Germline CDR1 is SGHRS and CDR2 is YFSETQ. CDR3: CASSLGTGGSMESTDTQYF. The CDR3 DNA sequence: TGCGCCAGCAGCTTAGGGACAGGGGGAAGTATGGAGAGCACAGATACGCAGTATTTT.